This T cell receptor (beta chain) is from a study of CD4 T cells in relation to SARS-CoV-2 and coronaviruses. Study-level background: No peptide or an HIV-1 Nef peptide pool served as negative control. The HLA restriction of the shared crossreactive spike epitopes was mapped.

Data came from immunoSEQ multiplex PCR; TCRdb stores just in-frame clones and leaves some out. This table holds about 20,000 clones, 60% to 85% found once. The ends were cut back, 0 bases at V and 1 base at J, with 10 bases in the middle. Per germline, CDR1 LGHDT and CDR2 YNNKEL (reference sequence). This CDR3 has 15 amino acids. This clone came up once. Its antigen remains unidentified. Findings of the study overall: No crossreactivity against non-spike viral proteins was tested here.

Before the COVID-19 pandemic, during about 2011-2019, CD4+ T cells were taken from unexposed donors. Isolation of CD4+ T cells took place after roughly nine days in culture. Testing used SARS-CoV-2 S/N and four cold-coronavirus spikes on unexposed-donor CD4+ T cells, cells permitting. The sequenced material came from CD4+ T cells from PBMCs, cultured in vitro. The receptor's source is a human donor in good health. The rearrangement links TRBV3-1 (or the pseudogene TRBV3-2) to TRBJ2-7; D might be TRBD2 (5 bases). As DNA, the CDR3 is TGTGCCAGCAGCCAAGAGCGGCTAGCATCCTACGAGCAGTACTTC. Encoded protein: CASSQERLASYEQYF.